A selection of T cell receptor beta chains follows, all from one sample in a study of cytomegalovirus exposure and HLA in healthy donors. Only in-frame clones appear in the TCRdb table, and some are missing; sequencing was by immunoSEQ multiplex PCR. The sample comprises 95,000 or so clones, around three quarters of which are singletons, and over 13% rests with the top ten. Sequences were obtained from PBMCs. The source is a woman in her forties or fifties in good health and CMV-seropositive. Both conserved end residues are part of each CDR3. The D gene is left open where the match is weak. The size of a clone is reported for some rows only, either as once, few or many, or as a class for expanded clones.

v_gene	j_gene	len	abundance	d_gene	CDR3aa	CDR3nt
TRBV5-1	TRBJ2-6	15	once	.	CASSLAAPGANVLTF	TGCGCCAGCAGCTTAGCCGCTCCGGGGGCCAACGTCCTGACTTTC
TRBV19	TRBJ2-2	17	.	TRBD2	CASSATSGRGGTGELFF	TGTGCCAGTAGTGCGACTAGCGGGAGGGGTGGCACCGGGGAGCTGTTTTTT
TRBV6-1	TRBJ2-2	14	.	.	CASSAAGDVGELFF	TGTGCCAGCAGTGCGGCAGGGGATGTCGGGGAGCTGTTTTTT
TRBV6-5	TRBJ2-1	13	.	.	CASSEINYNEQFF	TGTGCCAGCAGCGAGATTAATTACAATGAGCAGTTCTTC
TRBV5-4	TRBJ2-2	19	.	TRBD2	CASSAGGGLAGGDTGELFF	TGTGCCAGCAGCGCGGGCGGGGGACTAGCGGGAGGGGACACCGGGGAGCTGTTTTTT
TRBV6-5	TRBJ1-5	15	.	TRBD1	CASSYSPGGHQPQHF	TGTGCCAGCAGTTACTCTCCAGGGGGGCATCAGCCCCAGCATTTT
TRBV5-1	TRBJ2-7	15	few	TRBD2	CASSKGLRASYEQYF	TGCGCCAGCAGCAAGGGACTACGGGCCTCCTACGAGCAGTACTTC
TRBV7-2	TRBJ2-3	13	.	TRBD1	CAVDRGTSDTQYF	TGTGCCGTGGACAGGGGTACCTCAGATACGCAGTATTTT
TRBV4-1	TRBJ2-2	16	.	TRBD2	CASRLLAGVGTGELFF	TGCGCCAGCAGGTTACTAGCGGGAGTAGGCACCGGGGAGCTGTTTTTT
TRBV6-6	TRBJ1-1	14	few	TRBD1	CASTQGLGNTEAFF	TGTGCCAGCACACAGGGGTTGGGTAACACTGAAGCTTTCTTT
TRBV7-6	TRBJ2-5	17	.	.	CASSLAQGRIIMETQYF	TGTGCCAGCAGCTTAGCGCAGGGCAGAATTATCATGGAGACCCAGTACTTC
TRBV6-5	TRBJ1-2	12	.	.	CASMGLSYGYTF	TGTGCCAGCATGGGGCTGAGCTATGGCTACACCTTC
TRBV2	TRBJ2-3	14	few	TRBD2	CASSVLAAADTQYF	TGTGCCAGCAGTGTCCTAGCGGCGGCAGATACGCAGTATTTT
TRBV14	TRBJ1-1	14	.	TRBD1	CASSRDRGWAEAFF	TGTGCCAGCAGCCGGGACAGGGGGTGGGCTGAAGCTTTCTTT
TRBV28	TRBJ1-2	15	.	.	CASSLLGGTNYGYTF	TGTGCCAGCAGTTTGCTCGGGGGGACGAACTATGGCTACACCTTC